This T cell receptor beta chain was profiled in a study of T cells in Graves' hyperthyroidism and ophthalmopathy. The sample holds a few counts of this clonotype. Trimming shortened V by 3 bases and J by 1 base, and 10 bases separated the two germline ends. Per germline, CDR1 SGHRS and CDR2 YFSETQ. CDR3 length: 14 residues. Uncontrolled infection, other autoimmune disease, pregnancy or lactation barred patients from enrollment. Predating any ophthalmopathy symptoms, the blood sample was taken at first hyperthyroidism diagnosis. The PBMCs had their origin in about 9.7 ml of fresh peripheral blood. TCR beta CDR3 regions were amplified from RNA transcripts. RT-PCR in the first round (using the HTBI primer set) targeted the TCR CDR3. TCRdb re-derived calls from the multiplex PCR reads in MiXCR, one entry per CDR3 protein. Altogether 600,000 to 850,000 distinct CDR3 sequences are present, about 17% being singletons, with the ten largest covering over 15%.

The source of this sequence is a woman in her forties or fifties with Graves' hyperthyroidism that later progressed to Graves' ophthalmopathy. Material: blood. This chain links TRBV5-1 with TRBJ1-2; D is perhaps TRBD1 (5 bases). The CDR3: CASSSGGGNYGYTF. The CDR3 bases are TGCGCCAGCAGCTCTGGTGGGGGTAACTATGGCTACACCTTC.